These 25 T cell receptor beta chains came from one sample sequenced in a study of T cells expressing NK-cell markers. Each CDR3 protein gets one entry in TCRdb, which reprocessed the 5' RACE reads and gives no DNA. The data show 350,000 to 400,000 distinct CDR3 sequences, and the top ten clones hold approximately 12%. The sequencing input was blood T cells: a sorted CD56 or NKG2C T cell subset, CD4+ or CD8+ T cells, or bulk PBMC T cells (not recorded which). The origin of the receptors is a woman aged 50 to 60 in good health.

The gene calls are TRBV10-3 and TRBJ1-5. This CDR3 is built from 13 residues. The germline V gene encodes CDR1 ENHRY and CDR2 SYGVKD. CDR3 sequence reads: CAISEFAGEPQHF.

The chain joins TRBV29-1 to TRBJ2-5. The germline V gene has CDR1 SQVTM and CDR2 ANQGSEA. The CDR3 sequence is 13 residues long. The CDR3 loop reads CSVGQGYQETQYF.

The genes are TRBV5-1 and TRBJ2-2; TCRdb lists TRBD2, though no DNA is available to test this call. Per germline, CDR1 SGHRS and CDR2 YFSETQ. The CDR3 is made up of 19 amino acids. The CDR3 spells CASSSGLAGVTKDTGELFF.

This rearrangement joins TRBV29-1 to TRBJ1-4; TCRdb reports TRBD1, a call that lacks DNA to check it against. Per germline, CDR1 SQVTM and CDR2 ANQGSEA. The length of the CDR3 is 14 residues. The chain's CDR3 is CSVEGGASDEKLFF. Variable domain in full (rest from reference TRBV29-1 and TRBJ1-4): SAVISQKPSRDICQRGTSLTIQCQVDSQVTMMFWYRQQPGQSLTLIATANQGSEATYESGFVIDKFPISRPNLTFSTLTVSNMSPEDSSIYLCSVEGGASDEKLFFGSGTQLSVL.

CDR3 sequence reads: CSVEDLGGTQYF. V and J are TRBV29-1 and TRBJ2-5; no DNA is available, so the TRBD1 call from TCRdb remains unchecked. This CDR3 has 12 amino acids. The germline V gene has CDR1 SQVTM and CDR2 ANQGSEA.

The chain combines TRBV10-3 with TRBJ1-2; the D call of TRBD1 rests on TCRdb alone, since no DNA is present to check it. The CDR3 sequence is 14 residues long. The germline gives CDR1 ENHRY, CDR2 SYGVKD. The CDR3 sequence: CAIREDRGSYGYTF.

The rearrangement uses TRBV5-1 and TRBJ2-2; with no DNA, the TCRdb D assignment of TRBD1 cannot be verified. This CDR3 contains 13 residues. CDR1 is SGHRS and CDR2 is YFSETQ in the germline V gene. The CDR3 loop is CGSGLSNTGELFF.

The chain joins TRBV12-3 or TRBV12-4 to TRBJ2-1. The CDR3 loop spans 13 amino acids. CDR3 in amino acids: CASSLLGGAEQFF.

The CDR3 loop reads CSARSTSGRVTYNEQFF. V is TRBV20-1 and J is TRBJ2-1; absent DNA, TCRdb's TRBD2 call cannot be checked. Germline lookup yields CDR1 DFQATT and CDR2 SNEGSKA (reference sequence). This CDR3 contains 17 residues.

V is TRBV4-2 and J is TRBJ1-1; the TCRdb D gene call, TRBD1, has no DNA to confirm it. CDR1 LGHNA and CDR2 YNFKEQ come from the germline V gene. CDR3 length equals 16 residues. The chain's CDR3 is CASSQEGGRAFTEAFF.

The gene calls are TRBV12-3 or TRBV12-4 and TRBJ1-1; the D call of TRBD1 rests on TCRdb alone, since no DNA is present to check it. This CDR3 spans 16 amino acids. The CDR3 region is CASSTGGGPGLTEAFF.

This rearrangement joins TRBV7-9 to TRBJ2-1; the D gene TCRdb calls, TRBD2, cannot be checked with no DNA. Looked up from germline, CDR1 is SEHNR and CDR2 is FQNEAQ (reference sequence). The CDR3 is made up of 14 amino acids. CDR3 amino acids: CASSLRRGDNEQFF.

The V call is TRBV7-9, the J call TRBJ2-1; without DNA, the TCRdb call of TRBD1 cannot be checked. The germline CDR1 and CDR2 sequences are SEHNR and FQNEAQ (reference sequence). CDR3 length: 15 residues. CDR3 sequence reads: CASSYRGRDDNEQFF.

V gene TRBV12-3 or TRBV12-4 combines with J gene TRBJ2-2; as DNA is missing, the TRBD1 call by TCRdb cannot be tested. The CDR3 runs to 15 residues. The CDR3 is CASRTTGGDTGELFF.

This rearrangement joins TRBV12-3 or TRBV12-4 to TRBJ1-2; TCRdb names TRBD1, which stays unverified in the absence of DNA. The length of the CDR3 is 13 residues. The CDR3 reads CASSLNPEYGYTF.

The chain links TRBV6-6 to TRBJ2-1. The CDR3 contains 11 residues. In germline, CDR1 is MNHNY, CDR2 SVGAGI (reference sequence). CDR3 amino acids: CANTSINEQFF.

The rearrangement links TRBV15 to TRBJ2-5; TCRdb's assignment of TRBD2 cannot be checked, as there is no DNA. The CDR3 sequence is 14 residues long. Germline V gene data show CDR1 as LNHNV and CDR2 as YYDKDF (reference sequence). The CDR3 reads CATSGGTVAGTQYF. The variable domain in full, completed from reference TRBV15 and TRBJ2-5, reads DAMVIQNPRYQVTQFGKPVTLSCSQTLNHNVMYWYQQKSSQAPKLLFHYYDKDFNNEADTPDNFQSRRPNTSFCFLDIRSPGLGDTAMYLCATSGGTVAGTQYFGPGTRLLVL.

The rearrangement joins TRBV7-8 to TRBJ1-1; lacking DNA, the TRBD1 call made by TCRdb goes unchecked. This CDR3 region has 17 residues. Per the germline V gene, CDR1 is SGHVS and CDR2 is FQNEAQ. The CDR3 reads CASSLFQKGARNTEAFF.

The chain is built from TRBV5-1 and TRBJ1-3; TCRdb's D gene call, TRBD1, goes unchecked for lack of DNA. The CDR3 consists of 15 residues. The germline CDR1 and CDR2 sequences are SGHRS and YFSETQ. The chain's CDR3 is CASSLDGTGWDTIYF.

V usage is TRBV7-6 and J usage is TRBJ2-3; TCRdb picks TRBD1, but there is no DNA to check that call. The CDR3 totals 21 residues. Germline V CDR1 and CDR2: SGHVS, FNYEAQ. The CDR3 here is CASSRTQPEIQGAYSADTQYF.

The chain recombines TRBV20-1 with TRBJ2-7. The CDR3 sequence is 11 residues long. The germline gives CDR1 DFQATT, CDR2 SNEGSKA (reference sequence). The CDR3 loop is CSARGHWEQYF.

V is TRBV12-3 or TRBV12-4 and J is TRBJ1-5; TCRdb's D gene call, TRBD1, goes unchecked for lack of DNA. This CDR3 region has 15 residues. The CDR3 protein is CASSLGQNLNQPQHF.

The gene calls are TRBV12-3 or TRBV12-4 and TRBJ1-1. This CDR3 spans 14 amino acids. The CDR3 is CASRSMYMNTEAFF.

The chain couples TRBV15 to TRBJ2-3; the TCRdb D gene call, TRBD2, has no DNA to confirm it. CDR3 length equals 15 residues. Germline-derived CDR1 and CDR2 are LNHNV and YYDKDF (reference sequence). CDR3 sequence reads: CATSRGLAGGDTQYF.

The genes are TRBV27 and TRBJ2-2. The CDR3 totals 13 residues. The germline gives CDR1 MNHEY, CDR2 SMNVEV (reference sequence). CDR3 loop: CASSLGFTGELFF.